These 9 T cell receptor beta chains came from one sample sequenced in a study of blood T cell repertoires in COVID-19. Libraries were prepared by immunoSEQ multiplex PCR; TCRdb keeps only in-frame clonotypes and omits some of them. The sample holds 180,000 or so clones, more than 75% seen once. Sequencing was done on a sample of PBMCs or T cells enriched from blood (not recorded which). Receptor source: a man in his sixties who had been exposed to COVID-19.

The chain couples TRBV19 to TRBJ2-3, with 7 bases matching TRBD1. CDR3 length equals 16 residues. Germline V gene lookup returns CDR1 LNHDA and CDR2 SQIVND (reference sequence). J lost 0 bases, V lost 3 bases, and 6 bases had no gene match. The DNA for the CDR3 is TGTGCCAGTAGTATTGGGGGCAGGGGGAGCACAGATACGCAGTATTTT. It is translated as CASSIGGRGSTDTQYF.

The CDR3 is CASRYDRGSPLHF. CDR3 bases: TGTGCCAGCAGATATGATAGGGGATCACCCCTCCACTTT. The chain uses TRBV7-3 and TRBJ1-6; a possible D gene is TRBD1 (5 bases). The CDR3 loop spans 13 amino acids. From germline, CDR1 is SGHTA and CDR2 FQGTGA. Trimming removed 6 bases from V and 10 bases from J, with 13 bases in between.

The rearrangement uses TRBV5-1 and TRBJ2-1; 13 bases are a match to TRBD2. The CDR3 length is 16 residues. Germline V gene sequence: CDR1 SGHRS, CDR2 YFSETQ. The V segment lost 0 bases and the J segment 5 bases; nucleotides outside the gene matches: 2. DNA of the CDR3: TGCGCCAGCAGCTTGGTTGGGACTAGCGGGAACAATGAGCAGTTCTTC. Protein product: CASSLVGTSGNNEQFF.

This chain uses TRBV28 with TRBJ2-1; 14 bases agree with TRBD2. The germline gives CDR1 MDHEN, CDR2 SYDVKM. V was clipped by 7 bases and J by 6 bases; unmatched bases: 8. The length of the CDR3 is 16 residues. The CDR3 protein is CASTRLGLAGANEQFF. The DNA for the CDR3 is TGTGCCAGCACCCGGCTGGGACTAGCGGGAGCCAATGAGCAGTTCTTC.

The V call is TRBV11-3, the J call TRBJ2-3; TRBD1 is a possible D gene (6 bases). This CDR3 contains 12 residues. V lost 4 bases and J lost 9, with 11 bases in between. CDR1 and CDR2 from the germline V gene are SGHNT and YENEEA. The DNA of the CDR3 is TGTGCCAGCAGCTCGTGGGACACGACGCAGTATTTT. Translation: CASSSWDTTQYF.

The CDR3 region is CASSLGTSGIYEQYF. The DNA for the CDR3 is TGTGCCAGCAGCTTAGGGACTAGCGGGATCTACGAGCAGTACTTC. V gene TRBV7-3 combines with J gene TRBJ2-7; 13 positions match TRBD2. This CDR3 is 15 amino acids long. The V gene's germline CDR1 is SGHTA and CDR2 FQGTGA. After removal of 2 bases from V and 3 bases from J, the junction contained 1 base not matched to a gene.

The chain has TRBV30 and TRBJ2-1; 8 bases line up with TRBD2. The CDR3 runs 15 residues. Germline V gene data show CDR1 as GTSNPN and CDR2 as SVGIG (reference sequence). V lost 0 bases and J lost 3; bases outside the gene matches: 4. The CDR3 DNA is TGTGCCTGGAGTGTACGGGGACTAGTCTACAATGAGCAGTTCTTC. Translation: CAWSVRGLVYNEQFF.

This clone was picked up a small number of times. The chain is built from TRBV5-1 and TRBJ2-1, with TRBD2 identical over 11 bases. The CDR3 is 19 amino acids. The ends lost 4 bases at V and 0 bases at J; junction bases unmatched: 12. CDR1 and CDR2 from the germline V gene are SGHRS and YFSETQ. CDR3 sequence reads: CASSEGSVAGGSSYNEQFF. CDR3 DNA: TGCGCCAGCAGCGAGGGGTCTGTAGCGGGAGGGAGCTCCTACAATGAGCAGTTCTTC.

The chain recombines TRBV29-1 with TRBJ1-2; 9 bases map to TRBD1. V shed 8 bases and J 4 bases; nucleotides not matched to a gene: 11. The CDR3 has 14 residues. Germline V CDR1 and CDR2: SQVTM, ANQGSEA. As DNA, the CDR3 is TGCAGCACAACACACAGGGGGCTGAGCTATGGCTACACCTTC. The encoded protein is CSTTHRGLSYGYTF.